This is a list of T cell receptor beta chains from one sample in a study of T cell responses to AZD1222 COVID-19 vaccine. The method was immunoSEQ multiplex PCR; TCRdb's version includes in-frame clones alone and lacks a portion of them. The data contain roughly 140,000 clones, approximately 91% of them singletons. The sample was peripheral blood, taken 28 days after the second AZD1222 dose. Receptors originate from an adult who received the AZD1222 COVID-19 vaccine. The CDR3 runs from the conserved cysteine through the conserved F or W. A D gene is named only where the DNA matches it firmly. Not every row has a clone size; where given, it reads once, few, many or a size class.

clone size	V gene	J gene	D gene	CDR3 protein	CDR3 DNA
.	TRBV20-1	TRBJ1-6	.	CSASYPDSPLHF	TGCAGTGCTAGTTACCCGGATTCACCCCTCCACTTT
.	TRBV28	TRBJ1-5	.	CASSLQGRGSNQPQHF	TGTGCCAGCAGTTTACAGGGGAGGGGAAGCAATCAGCCCCAGCATTTT
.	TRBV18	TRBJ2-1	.	CASSPLAVGYNEQFF	TGTGCCAGCTCACCACTAGCGGTCGGGTACAATGAGCAGTTCTTC
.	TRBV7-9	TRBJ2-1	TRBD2	CASKAGVEQFF	TGTGCCAGCAAAGCGGGAGTTGAGCAGTTCTTC
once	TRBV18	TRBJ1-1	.	CASSTQGWGTEAFF	TGTGCCAGCTCAACGCAGGGCTGGGGCACTGAAGCTTTCTTT
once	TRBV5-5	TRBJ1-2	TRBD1	CASSLTGAINNYGYTF	TGTGCCAGCAGCTTAACAGGGGCCATCAATAACTATGGCTACACCTTC
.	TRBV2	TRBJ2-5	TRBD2	CASSDVGTSGGETQYF	TGTGCCAGCAGTGACGTCGGGACTAGCGGGGGTGAGACCCAGTACTTC
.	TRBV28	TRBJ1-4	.	CASRPGGKANEKLFF	TGTGCCAGCAGACCGGGGGGGAAGGCTAATGAAAAACTGTTTTTT
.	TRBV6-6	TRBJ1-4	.	CASSRPSGTSSEKLFF	TGTGCCAGCAGCCGACCATCAGGGACCTCAAGTGAAAAACTGTTTTTT
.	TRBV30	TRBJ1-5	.	CAWSVGYGQPQHF	TGTGCCTGGAGTGTAGGTTATGGTCAGCCCCAGCATTTT
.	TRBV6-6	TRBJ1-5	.	CASTKTETGFGQPQHF	TGTGCCAGCACCAAGACAGAAACGGGCTTTGGGCAGCCCCAGCATTTT
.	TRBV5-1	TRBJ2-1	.	CASRYTMGYEQFF	TGCGCCAGCAGATATACCATGGGGTATGAGCAGTTCTTC
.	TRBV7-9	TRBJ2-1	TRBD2	CASSFGTSGSNEQFF	TGTGCCAGCAGCTTCGGAACTAGCGGGAGCAATGAGCAGTTCTTC
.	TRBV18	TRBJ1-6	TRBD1	CASSPTGDRNSPLHF	TGTGCCAGCTCTCCAACAGGGGATCGAAATTCACCCCTCCACTTT
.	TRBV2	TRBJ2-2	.	CASSQTGLDTGELFF	TGTGCCAGCAGCCAAACAGGGTTAGACACCGGGGAGCTGTTTTTT
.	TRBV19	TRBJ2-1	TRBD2	CASRTTSISYNEQFF	TGTGCCAGTAGGACGACTAGCATCTCCTACAATGAGCAGTTCTTC
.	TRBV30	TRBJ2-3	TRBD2	CAWSVTSGAGFTDTQYF	TGTGCCTGGAGTGTAACTAGCGGAGCGGGGTTCACAGATACGCAGTATTTT
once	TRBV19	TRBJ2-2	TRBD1	CASSIGDRGQSGELFF	TGTGCCAGTAGTATTGGGGACAGGGGGCAGTCCGGGGAGCTGTTTTTT
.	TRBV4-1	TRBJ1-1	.	CASSSILNTEAFF	TGCGCCAGCAGCTCCATTTTGAACACTGAAGCTTTCTTT
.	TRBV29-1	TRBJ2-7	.	CSVRSEHEQYF	TGCAGCGTTCGCTCCGAACACGAGCAGTACTTC
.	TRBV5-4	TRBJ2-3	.	CASSRFPDTQYF	TGTGCCAGCAGCCGATTCCCAGATACGCAGTATTTT
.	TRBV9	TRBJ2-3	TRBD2	CASSVASGRAPDTQYF	TGTGCCAGCAGCGTGGCTAGCGGGAGGGCCCCAGATACGCAGTATTTT
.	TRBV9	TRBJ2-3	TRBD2	CASKRGSADTQYF	TGTGCCAGCAAGCGGGGAAGCGCAGATACGCAGTATTTT
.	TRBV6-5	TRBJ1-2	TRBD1	CASRQPGQVDYGYTF	TGTGCCAGCAGACAACCGGGACAGGTAGACTATGGCTACACCTTC
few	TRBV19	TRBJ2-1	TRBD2	CASSNIAGVTYNEQFF	TGTGCCAGTAGTAATATAGCGGGGGTCACCTACAATGAGCAGTTCTTC
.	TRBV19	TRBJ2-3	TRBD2	CASSRGRTSGSGDTQYF	TGTGCCAGTAGTCGGGGGAGGACTAGCGGGAGTGGAGATACGCAGTATTTT
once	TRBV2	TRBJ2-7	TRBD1	CASSPQGVEQYF	TGTGCCAGCAGCCCACAGGGGGTCGAGCAGTACTTC
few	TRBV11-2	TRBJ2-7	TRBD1	CASSPKRDRPFYEQYF	TGTGCCAGCAGCCCAAAAAGGGACAGGCCCTTCTACGAGCAGTACTTC
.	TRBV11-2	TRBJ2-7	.	CASSSGSRAPYEQYF	TGTGCCAGCAGCTCAGGGAGCAGGGCCCCCTACGAGCAGTACTTC